Sequencing of this TCR beta chain was carried out in a study of CD8 T cells in acute hepatitis C reinfection. Time point noted: acute HCV infection, within 168 days of estimated infection date. Hepatitis C virus-specific T cells were sequenced directly ex vivo without in vitro expansion. By share, this clone ranks as large (0.1 to 1%). Measured with immunoSEQ multiplex PCR; TCRdb has only the in-frame clones, and not every one. This sample has some 630 clones, with roughly half found just once. Sequencing was performed on HCV NS3-1073 tetramer-sorted CD8+ T cells from PBMCs, taken during acute infection. The receptor was derived from a woman under 40 who spontaneously cleared hepatitis C infection.

The CDR3 nucleotides read TGTGCCAGCAGCCAAGAGACAGGGGGCGTGACCCAGTACTTC. This sequence encodes CASSQETGGVTQYF. J is TRBJ2-7 and V is TRBV4-2; 10 nucleotides match TRBD1. The end of the DNA is better explained by TRBJ2-5, so the J call may be wrong. The CDR3 spans 14 residues. Germline V gene sequence: CDR1 LGHNA, CDR2 YNFKEQ.